The T cell receptor beta chain under discussion was sequenced for a study of CD8+ T cells in alopecia areata. Study information: Graft recipients were roughly 7-11-week-old female C3H/HeJ mice, and donor skin originated from roughly 6-13-month-old C3H/HeJ mice with spontaneous alopecia. Study-level points and caveats: More clonal than normal scalp was lesional scalp, particularly alopecia totalis/universalis. Relative to mice, TCR sharing across patients was less clear, a difference possibly HLA-related.

Germline V gene sequence: CDR1 NSHNY, CDR2 SYGAGN. V trimming: 4 bases; J trimming: 3 bases; junction bases outside the gene matches: 4. The CDR3 length is 15 residues. Details on this clone: What it recognizes is unknown. The germline and genes are mouse ones. The read ends 4 residues early relative to the CDR3; the germline J gene fills the gap.

Separation of pooled cutaneous lymph node cells was by sorting with CD4, CD8alpha, NKG2D, NKG2ACE and other markers. Extracted RNA was reverse transcribed, and the resulting cDNA served as sequencing template. Profiling relied on immunoSEQ multiplex PCR, and the TCRdb table lists in-frame clones only, not all of them. The data show more than 250,000 clones, none appearing only once, with about 1.2% held by the ten largest. The chain carries TRBV13-1 and TRBJ2-1; 10 nucleotides line up with TRBD1. Sequencing was carried out using CD4+ T cells sorted from a lymph node. The origin of this receptor is a C3H/HeJ mouse with alopecia areata. MHC haplotype here: H2-k. CDR3 DNA, as far as it was read: TGTGCCAGCAGTAGACAGGGGGCGGGCTATGCT. This translates into CASSRQGAGYA. The entire CDR3 sequence reads CASSRQGAGYAEQFF.